A selection of T cell receptor beta chains follows, all from one sample in a study of cytomegalovirus exposure and HLA in healthy donors. TCRdb's table, derived via immunoSEQ multiplex PCR, lists solely in-frame clones and lacks some. The table shows roughly 77,000 clones, with around 67% occurring only once. Sequencing was carried out using PBMCs. The receptor source for this set is a woman in her 50s in good health and CMV-seropositive. The CDR3 runs from the conserved cysteine through the conserved F or W. The D gene is left open where the match is weak. Size is stated for part of the rows, as once, few or many counts, or as a class when the clone is expanded.

clone_size d_call j_call v_call cdr3_nt cdr3_aa
few - TRBJ1-1 TRBV11-1 TGTGCCAGCAGCTTTTCGGGGATGAACACTGAAGCTTTCTTT CASSFSGMNTEAFF
- TRBD1 TRBJ1-1 TRBV28 TGTGCCAGCAGTTTAGATGGACAGGGCTCGGCTTTCTTT CASSLDGQGSAFF
- TRBD1 TRBJ1-6 TRBV7-9 TGTGCCAGCAGCCCGGGGACAGGGTCAAATTCACCCCTCCACTTT CASSPGTGSNSPLHF
- TRBD2 TRBJ2-5 TRBV5-4 TGTGCCAGCAGCCTGCCCGAGACTAGCGGGGGAAACAGGGGCCAGTACTTC CASSLPETSGGNRGQYF
once - TRBJ1-5 TRBV2 TGTGCCAGCAGTCCTACAGGGTCCAATCAGCCCCAGCATTTT CASSPTGSNQPQHF
- - TRBJ1-1 TRBV5-1 TGCGCCAGCAGTTTCAACAGGGACGGGACTGAAGCTTTCTTT CASSFNRDGTEAFF
once - TRBJ2-3 TRBV5-6 TGTGCCAGCAGCTTGATTCAGGGGCTAATGGCAGATACGCAGTATTTT CASSLIQGLMADTQYF
- TRBD1 TRBJ1-1 TRBV28 TGTGCCAGCAGTTTAGGCCTTATCCGGGACAGGGGGAAGGTCACTGAAGCTTTCTTT CASSLGLIRDRGKVTEAFF
- TRBD1 TRBJ1-4 TRBV18 TGTGCCAGCTCAACGGAGGTTACAGGGGGCTTAACCGGAGAGGAAAAACTGTTTTTT CASSTEVTGGLTGEEKLFF
- TRBD1 TRBJ1-2 TRBV9 TGTGCCAGCAGCGCCCCTGGTACAGGGGGGTATGGCTACACCTTC CASSAPGTGGYGYTF
few TRBD1 TRBJ2-5 TRBV29-1 TGCAGCGTTACCCCCCAGGGGGCCGGGCCCTTCCGGGAGACCCAGTACTTC CSVTPQGAGPFRETQYF
few - TRBJ2-3 TRBV6-1 TGTGCCAGCAGTGCAGGGCTAATGAGCACAGATACGCAGTATTTT CASSAGLMSTDTQYF
- - TRBJ2-1 TRBV2 TGTGCCAGCATCCGCGCACCGAGACAAGTTCTTGGGAATGAGCAGTTCTTC CASIRAPRQVLGNEQFF
- - TRBJ1-6 TRBV4-1 TGCGCCAGCAGCCAAGATGGCCCAATCAGGTCCTATAATTCACCCCTCCACTTT CASSQDGPIRSYNSPLHF
- TRBD1 TRBJ1-2 TRBV2 TGTGCCAGCACCGGACAGGGGGCCGGTGGCTACACCTTC CASTGQGAGGYTF
- - TRBJ1-6 TRBV11-2 TGTGCCAGCAGCTTAGTGGTCAGTCTTAATTCACCCCTCCACTTT CASSLVVSLNSPLHF
- - TRBJ1-2 TRBV7-2 TGTGCCAGCACCTATCGCGGGGAAGGGGGCTACACCTTC CASTYRGEGGYTF
few - TRBJ2-7 TRBV11-2 TGTGCCAGCAGCTTGCGTCCGGTTGAGCAGTACTTC CASSLRPVEQYF
once - TRBJ2-5 TRBV10-3 TGTGCCATCAGTGTTACGGAAGAGACCCAGTACTTC CAISVTEETQYF
- - TRBJ2-2 TRBV7-3 TGTGCCAGCAGCTTAAGGAGTAGGGATGGAGGCGGGGAGCTGTTTTTT CASSLRSRDGGGELFF
- TRBD1 TRBJ1-2 TRBV7-9 TGTTCCAGCAGCCAACGGACAGGGGGACTTCTCGGGGGCTACACCTTC CSSSQRTGGLLGGYTF
- TRBD1 TRBJ1-5 TRBV7-9 TGTGCCAGCAGCTTAGCAACAGGGGGCGTAGGGGGCCAGCCCCAGCATTTT CASSLATGGVGGQPQHF
few - TRBJ1-2 TRBV9 TGTGCCAGCAGCGTAGTCACAGGGCATTATGGCTACACCTTC CASSVVTGHYGYTF
- - TRBJ1-6 TRBV19 TGTGCCAGTATAGGAGGAAACTATAATTCACCCCTCCACTTT CASIGGNYNSPLHF
- - TRBJ1-5 TRBV7-6 TGTGCCAGCAGCTTAAACCCAGATAGCAATCAGCCCCAGCATTTT CASSLNPDSNQPQHF
- - TRBJ2-5 TRBV5-1 TGCGCCAGCAGCTGGGGGGAGACTACGGGGACCCAGTACTTC CASSWGETTGTQYF
once TRBD2 TRBJ2-3 TRBV2 TGTGCCAGCAGTGGAACTAGCGGGGGGAGCACAGATACGCAGTATTTT CASSGTSGGSTDTQYF
- - TRBJ1-2 TRBV7-2 TGTGCCAGCAGCTTAGGTCGGCAGGGGACTGGCTACACCTTC CASSLGRQGTGYTF
- - TRBJ1-5 TRBV2 TGTGCCAGCCGCCCGGTCGGGGACACAGGTCAGCCCCAGCATTTT CASRPVGDTGQPQHF
- - TRBJ1-5 TRBV4-1 TGCGCCAGCAGCCAAGATATGACAGCAGGGCAGCCCCAGCATTTT CASSQDMTAGQPQHF
once TRBD1 TRBJ2-7 TRBV5-1 TGCGCCAGCAGCCCCACAGGGGGAGCCTACGAGCAGTACTTC CASSPTGGAYEQYF
- - TRBJ2-1 TRBV1 TGCACCAGCAGCCAGGTCCCTTGCGGGGGGCACTCCTACAATGAGCAGTTCTTC CTSSQVPCGGHSYNEQFF
- - TRBJ1-1 TRBV10-3 TGTGCCATCAGGCCTACAGGGACCAACACTGAAGTTTTCTTT CAIRPTGTNTEVFF
- - TRBJ1-4 TRBV5-1 TGCGCCAGCAGCCTGGGCGGTTACGATGAAAAACTGTTTTTT CASSLGGYDEKLFF
once TRBD2 TRBJ2-2 TRBV9 TGTGCCAGCAGCCCTCCCGGGGGGGGCTATACCGGGGAGCTGTTTTTT CASSPPGGGYTGELFF